The T cell receptor beta chain under discussion was sequenced for a study of CD8+ T cells in alopecia areata. Study-level information: The drug, tofacitinib, lasted 6 to 18 months, followed by 6 months off drug. Findings of the study overall: An increase in clonality over normal scalp was evident in lesional scalp, especially alopecia totalis/universalis.

There are 12 residues in the CDR3. Germline values: CDR1 SNHLY, CDR2 FYNNEI. Trimming cost V 3 bases and J 6 bases, with 7 bases left between them. Researchers gathered lesional scalp punch biopsies and peripheral blood from patients with alopecia areata. Extraction of RNA preceded its reverse transcription into cDNA, which served as the sequencing template. TCRdb keeps only in-frame clones here, not all; method: immunoSEQ multiplex PCR. The sample shows roughly 5,700 clones, about 55% of them seen only once. For this clone: The antigen is undetermined.

The source of this sequence is a human donor with alopecia areata. The chain employs TRBV2 and TRBJ2-3, with D unresolved. Sequenced input: skin. In DNA, the CDR3 is TGTGCCAGCAGTGATGTGGGGGATACGCAGTATTTT. As protein: CASSDVGDTQYF.